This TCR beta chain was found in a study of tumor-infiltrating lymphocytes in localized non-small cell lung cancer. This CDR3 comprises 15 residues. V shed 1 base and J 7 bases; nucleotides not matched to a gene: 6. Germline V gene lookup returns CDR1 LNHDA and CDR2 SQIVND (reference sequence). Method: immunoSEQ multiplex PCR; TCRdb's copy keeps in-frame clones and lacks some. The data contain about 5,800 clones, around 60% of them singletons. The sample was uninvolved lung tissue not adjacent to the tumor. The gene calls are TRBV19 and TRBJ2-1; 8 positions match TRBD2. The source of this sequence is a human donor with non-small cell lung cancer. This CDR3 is CASSIAAGGTNEQFF. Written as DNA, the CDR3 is TGTGCCAGTAGTATAGCGGCGGGAGGCACGAATGAGCAGTTCTTC. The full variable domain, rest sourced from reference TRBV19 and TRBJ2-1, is DGGITQSPKYLFRKEGQNVTLSCEQNLNHDAMYWYRQDPGQGLRLIYYSQIVNDFQKGDIAEGYSVSREKKESFPLTVTSAQKNPTAFYLCASSIAAGGTNEQFFGPGTRLTVL.